Shown below are 23 T cell receptor beta chains from a single sample sequenced in a study of blood T cells in healthy people across ages. Next came a second PCR, run for about 7 to 12 cycles, which used a sample-barcoded 5' primer along with a J-beta primer mix. A single record per CDR3 protein comes from TCRdb applying MiXCR to the 5' RACE reads. The sample has roughly 2 million distinct CDR3 sequences; around 48% are singletons. The specimen sequenced was blood. These receptors all stem from a middle-aged woman in good health.

This clonotype was counted a few times. The J gene is TRBJ1-2, the V gene TRBV18, with D tentatively TRBD1 (5 bases). Germline assignment: CDR1 KGHSH and CDR2 LQKENI. This CDR3 is 12 amino acids long. V lost 7 bases to trimming and J lost 8 bases, with 14 bases between them. In DNA form, the CDR3 reads TGTGCCAGCTTCAACCCAGGGAGAGGCTACACCTTC. It codes for CASFNPGRGYTF.

This clonotype was seen more than once but under ten times. J is TRBJ2-7 and V is TRBV20-1; TRBD1 matches at 8 bases. Germline V gene sequence: CDR1 DFQATT, CDR2 SNEGSKA (reference sequence). The CDR3 spans 14 residues. J was trimmed by 2 bases and V by 5 bases; bases with no gene match: 8. CDR3 amino acids: CSARDRMATYEQYF. The DNA for the CDR3 is TGCAGTGCTCGGGACAGGATGGCCACCTACGAGCAGTACTTC.

This chain links TRBV4-2 with TRBJ2-1; 13 nucleotides match TRBD2. With 4 bases clipped from V and 5 bases from J, the junction kept 8 bases outside the gene matches. The length of the CDR3 is 17 residues. CDR1 is LGHNA, CDR2 YNFKEQ, per germline. CDR3 DNA: TGTGCCAGCAGCCGAGGACTAGCGGGGGCCGAGAACAATGAGCAGTTCTTC. Translation: CASSRGLAGAENNEQFF.

CDR3 in amino acids: CASSGLAGTLDEQYF. As DNA, the CDR3 is TGTGCCAGCAGCGGACTAGCGGGGACTCTAGACGAGCAGTACTTC. The chain employs TRBV6-1 and TRBJ2-7; 12 nucleotides align to TRBD2. The CDR3 has 15 residues. The V gene's germline CDR1 is MNHNS and CDR2 SASEGT. Trimming at V came to 6 bases and at J to 5 bases, leaving 8 bases not matched to a gene.

The chain carries TRBV20-1 and TRBJ2-5; D is undetermined. The germline V and J ends were trimmed by 1 base and 5 bases, with 8 bases remaining between them. This CDR3 is 12 amino acids long. Germline CDR1 is DFQATT and CDR2 is SNEGSKA (reference sequence). The CDR3 is CSARGVWETQYF. Written as DNA, the CDR3 is TGCAGTGCTAGAGGGGTCTGGGAGACCCAGTACTTC.

The chain links TRBV20-1 to TRBJ2-3; 7 positions match TRBD2. The V gene end was trimmed by 4 bases and the J gene end by 1 base; junction bases not matched to a gene: 8. This CDR3 comprises 15 residues. Germline loops: CDR1 DFQATT, CDR2 SNEGSKA (reference sequence). CDR3 nucleotide sequence: TGCAGTGCTACCCCACTAGCGCGGGGCACAGATACGCAGTATTTT. It translates to CSATPLARGTDTQYF.

There are a few counts of this clonotype. This chain links TRBV3-1 with TRBJ2-6; D may match TRBD1 or TRBD2 (5 bases each). Germline lookup yields CDR1 LGHDT and CDR2 YNNKEL (reference sequence). The ends were cut back, 4 bases at V and 2 bases at J, with 9 bases in the middle. The CDR3 consists of 15 residues. CDR3 residues: CASSLGTTGANVLTF. CDR3 coding DNA: TGTGCCAGCAGCCTAGGGACCACTGGGGCCAACGTCCTGACTTTC.

This chain joins TRBV6-2 or TRBV6-3 and TRBJ2-3; unclear D gene. V gave up 5 bases and J gave up 0 bases, with 15 bases separating them. CDR1 and CDR2 (germline): MNHEY, SVGEGT. CDR3 length: 16 amino acids. DNA for the CDR3: TGTGCCAGCAGTACTACCGGCGTATTTAGCACAGATACGCAGTATTTT. Protein sequence: CASSTTGVFSTDTQYF.

This clonotype came up once. The chain uses TRBV20-1 and TRBJ1-5; the D is unclear. Germline CDR1 reads DFQATT; CDR2 reads SNEGSKA (reference sequence). V lost 1 base to trimming and J lost 3 bases, with 10 bases between them. This CDR3 comprises 14 residues. The CDR3 is CSARGARPNQPQHF. The CDR3, as DNA: TGCAGTGCTAGAGGTGCCAGGCCCAATCAGCCCCAGCATTTT.

This clonotype was seen more than once but under ten times. This rearrangement joins TRBV3-1 to TRBJ2-4; tentatively, D is TRBD1 (6 bases). The germline CDR1 and CDR2 sequences are LGHDT and YNNKEL (reference sequence). Trimming removed 3 bases from V and 5 bases from J, with 14 bases in between. This CDR3 has 15 amino acids. The CDR3 protein is CASSHSGTQENIQYF. As DNA, the CDR3 is TGTGCCAGCAGCCACTCCGGGACACAGGAAAACATTCAGTACTTC.

This clonotype occurred many times. The chain links TRBV12-3 or TRBV12-4 to TRBJ2-7, with 9 bases matching TRBD2. The V segment lost 3 bases and the J segment 2 bases; nucleotides outside the gene matches: 2. The CDR3 contains 14 residues. The CDR3 sequence: CASSLTSGAYEQYF. CDR3 nucleotides: TGTGCCAGCAGTTTGACTAGCGGAGCCTACGAGCAGTACTTC.

This chain joins TRBV7-3 and TRBJ2-3, with TRBD2 identical over 11 bases. Losses at the gene ends were 6 bases for V and 4 bases for J; bases not matched to a gene: 6. The CDR3 covers 15 residues. Per the germline V gene, CDR1 is SGHTA and CDR2 is FQGTGA. The CDR3 nucleotides read TGTGCCAGCAGGGCATCTAGCGGGGGGTCAGATACGCAGTATTTT. Protein product: CASRASSGGSDTQYF.

This clonotype was recorded only once. A clone one base away is much larger, so this may be a read error. The V call is TRBV10-3, the J call TRBJ2-6; D is possibly TRBD1 or TRBD2 (5 bases each). With 4 bases removed from V and 0 bases from J, the gap between germline ends came to 13 bases. The CDR3 is 17 residues long. Germline V gene lookup returns CDR1 ENHRY and CDR2 SYGVKD. The CDR3 protein is CAISGQGDSSGANVLTF. Here the CDR3 DNA reads TGTGCCATCAGTGGGCAGGGAGACAGCTCTGGGGCCAACGTCCTGACTTTC.

The chain couples TRBV15 to TRBJ2-3, with TRBD2 matching 7 bases. This CDR3 spans 18 amino acids. CDR1 LNHNV and CDR2 YYDKDF come from the germline V gene (reference sequence). Losses at the gene ends were 1 base for V and 5 bases for J; bases not matched to a gene: 15. The CDR3 nucleotides read TGTGCCACCAGCAGAGTATGGGCGCCTGCGGGGGATGGAGATACGCAGTATTTT. Protein sequence: CATSRVWAPAGDGDTQYF.

CDR3 sequence (DNA): TGTGCCAGCAGTACCGGGACTAGCGGGTTCTCCTACAATGAGCAGTTCTTC. Protein sequence: CASSTGTSGFSYNEQFF. V is TRBV27 and J is TRBJ2-1, with 12 bases fitting TRBD2. Germline V CDR1 and CDR2: MNHEY, SMNVEV (reference sequence). The CDR3 covers 17 residues. The ends lost 5 bases at V and 0 bases at J; junction bases unmatched: 5.

For this clonotype: A much larger clone differs by one base, so this may be a read error. Likely a read error: the CDR3 ends without its conserved phenylalanine or tryptophan. The chain recombines TRBV4-3 with TRBJ1-2; no firm D call. Trimming left V 0 bases short and J 3 bases short, with 11 bases between. There are 15 residues in the CDR3. Germline CDR1 reads LGHNA; CDR2 reads YSLEER. CDR3 in amino acids: CASSQEGGRDYGYTL. CDR3 coding DNA: TGCGCCAGCAGCCAAGAGGGAGGGAGGGACTATGGCTACACCCTC.

This clonotype was recorded at least ten times. The genes are TRBV29-1 and TRBJ2-5, with no clear D. This CDR3 comprises 12 residues. Trimming shortened V by 1 base and J by 2 bases, and 5 bases separated the two germline ends. Germline values: CDR1 SQVTM, CDR2 ANQGSEA. This chain's CDR3 is CSVEGVQETQYF. In DNA form, the CDR3 reads TGCAGCGTTGAAGGGGTGCAAGAGACCCAGTACTTC.

The rearrangement links TRBV6-6 to TRBJ2-6; no reliable D call. Trimming removed 6 bases at V and 0 bases at J, with 15 bases between. The germline gives CDR1 MNHNY, CDR2 SVGAGI (reference sequence). The CDR3 is 17 amino acids. For the CDR3, the DNA is TGTGCCAGCAGCCCTACCCCGAACAACTCTGGGGCCAACGTCCTGACTTTC. Translated: CASSPTPNNSGANVLTF.

The chain recombines TRBV6-2 or TRBV6-3 with TRBJ2-1, with TRBD1 as a possible D gene (6 bases). V shed 0 bases and J shed 10 bases, with 13 bases lying between them. The length of the CDR3 is 14 residues. Germline V gene sequence: CDR1 MNHEY, CDR2 SVGEGT. CDR3 nucleotide sequence: TGTGCCAGCAGTTACTCGACCTCAGACAGGGAGCAGTTCTTC. Encoded protein: CASSYSTSDREQFF.

The rearrangement uses TRBV7-2 and TRBJ1-4; 7 nucleotides match TRBD1. Germline assignment: CDR1 SGHTA and CDR2 FQGNSA. Germline trimming cut 3 bases from V and 4 bases from J; bases unmatched to any gene: 2. CDR3 length: 14 amino acids. CDR3 DNA: TGTGCCAGCAGCTTGGCAGGGGGTAATGAAAAACTGTTTTTT. Translated: CASSLAGGNEKLFF.

A word on this clonotype: This clone may be a read error of a much larger clone one base away. The chain joins TRBV12-3 or TRBV12-4 to TRBJ1-2; D remains ambiguous. The CDR3 runs to 16 residues. V lost 5 bases to trimming and J lost 9 bases, with 25 bases between them. This CDR3 is CASSPLTGNRRNSYTF. The CDR3 nucleotides are TGTGCCAGCAGTCCCCTGACGGGAAATCGAAGGAATAGCTACACCTTC.

V gene TRBV29-1 combines with J gene TRBJ2-1; no clear D gene. CDR1 is SQVTM and CDR2 is ANQGSEA in the germline V gene. The CDR3 covers 12 residues. The germline V and J ends were trimmed by 0 bases and 7 bases, with 7 bases remaining between them. CDR3 sequence reads: CSVEENGNEQFF. The CDR3 DNA follows: TGCAGCGTTGAAGAAAACGGGAATGAGCAGTTCTTC.

The rearrangement uses TRBV2 and TRBJ2-1; 7 bases align to TRBD1. From germline, CDR1 is SNHLY and CDR2 FYNNEI. The V segment lost 5 bases and the J segment 2 bases; nucleotides outside the gene matches: 9. The CDR3 has 16 amino acids. The CDR3, as DNA: TGTGCCAGCAGTTCGAACTCAGGGGGACCCTACAATGAGCAGTTCTTC. Translated, it gives CASSSNSGGPYNEQFF. Full variable domain (remainder filled in from reference TRBV2 and TRBJ2-1): EPEVTQTPSHQVTQMGQEVILRCVPISNHLYFYWYRQILGQKVEFLVSFYNNEISEKSEIFDDQFSVERPDGSNFTLKIRSTKLEDSAMYFCASSSNSGGPYNEQFFGPGTRLTVL.